This TCR beta chain was identified during a study of shared clonotypes between healthy human individuals (dated by TCRdb to the early 2020s). About the investigation overall: A few men and two women, aged 18 to 49 years, made up the cohort. For each donor, CD4 naive and CD4 memory were each run on three plates, CD8 naive on two plates, and CD8 memory on one plate. The study deeply sequenced blood TCR repertoires of five healthy adults to estimate repertoire size and the extent of clonotype sharing between individuals. Different laboratories and diverse techniques were used to prepare libraries and sequence TCR repertoires, to increase sequencing depth and limit assay-specific biases. Leukapheresis yielded between about 0.8 and 9.5 billion PBMCs per donor.

The donors were healthy, HIV-negative adults who had no recently reported acute infections or vaccinations. All donors were Caucasian adults living in Nashville, Tennessee, USA. Magnetic negative selection was used to enrich CD4+ T cells, after which naive cells were positively selected on CD45RA and the negative fraction became the memory subset. Blood was obtained by leukapheresis, after which PBMCs were separated by Ficoll-Histopaque density gradient centrifugation and cryopreserved in liquid nitrogen vapor phase. Analytical flow cytometry was used to check the purity and quantity of every magnetically sorted T cell population. Each sorted fraction had its genomic DNA isolated and then quantified by UV absorbance on a Nanodrop 2000c. The CDR1 and CDR2 encoded by the germline V gene are SGHRS and YFSETQ. Trimming removed 2 bases from V and 5 bases from J; the gene matches leave 6 bases unexplained. The CDR3 starts with the cysteine, ends with the phenylalanine, and has 15 residues. Only the CDR3 DNA stays, 45 bases, in frame from base 1.

What the work shows at the level of the full study, not this receptor alone: Sampling was restricted to blood, and TCR repertoires in tissues likely differ from the TCR repertoires found in blood. Pairwise subsampling indicated that sequencing depth was expected to affect the degree of clonotype sharing among donors. Naive subsets generally had larger estimated clonotype richness than memory subsets did. Because the study included a small number of donors, the genetic and exposure-history diversity represented was limited. Rarefaction of sorted-subset datasets indicated incomplete sequencing despite the large sequencing depth. Around 5% of naive CD4, 3.5% of naive CD8, around 2.3% of memory CD4, and over 0.35% of memory CD8 clonotypes were shared across a few donors. Compared with non-shared clonotypes, the clonotypes found in all four sorted-subset donors had higher generation probabilities.

This clone appeared once. The antigen it recognizes is unknown. The input lacks base qualities; no much larger clone sits a single base away. Using the deep immunoSEQ assay, multiplex PCR amplified TCR CDR3 regions from genomic DNA. For each cell subset, the extracted genomic DNA was distributed evenly across all wells of several immunoSEQ 96-well plates, and each plate served as one replicate. For sorted subsets, each replicate PCR was loaded with around 220 ng genomic DNA, equivalent to about 30,000 T cell genomes. Purified libraries were quantified with a Qubit 3.0 fluorometer, sized on a Bioanalyzer 2100, and re-quantified with the KAPA Library Quantification kit. A separate single-read 150-cycle Illumina NextSeq 550 flow cell was used to sequence each immunoSEQ 96-well plate. Per the original workflow: Because only junctional sequences without quality scores were contained in the immunoSEQ output, filtering matching that applied to full-length reads could not be performed. Sequences were annotated with PyIR, a Python wrapper for IgBLAST v1.9, using IMGT germline references to assign V/J genes and CDR3. Reads were removed for weak V/J assignments (E-value above 1e-6), missing CDR3, stop codons, out-of-frame junctions, or ambiguous translated residues. V3J clonotypes were defined as sequences sharing an identical inferred V gene, J gene, and CDR3 amino acid sequence. To compute the percentage overlap between repertoires, the number of shared unique clonotypes was divided by the size of the smaller repertoire. Three approaches were used to assess repertoire richness: RTK rarefaction, the Chao1 estimator, and Recon v2.1 estimates of unobserved clonotypes. Generation probabilities for all TCRbeta clonotypes obtained by the gDNA method from a handful of donors were computed using OLGA. In its TCRdb copy, this immuneACCESS table keeps in-frame sequences only and misses some clones. Where compared with another copy, unresolved V genes explain less than half of these, and the others have no known cause. For V, J and clone size, that table is used; D and trimming come from the DNA. The sample table contains approximately 640,000 clones; only one count was recorded for 60% to 80% of them. Clones ranked in the top ten supply less than 2% of the sample.

Sequencing input: memory CD4+ T cells sorted from blood. Per the publication, the cell subset or site label means: CD45RA-negative fraction. This chain joins TRBV5-1 to TRBJ2-2, with 7 junctional bases fitting TRBD1. The source is a woman in her 30s in good health. The DNA is TGCGCCAGCAGCTTAGGGACAGAGGGGACCGGGGAGCTGTTTTTT. It encodes CASSLGTEGTGELFF.